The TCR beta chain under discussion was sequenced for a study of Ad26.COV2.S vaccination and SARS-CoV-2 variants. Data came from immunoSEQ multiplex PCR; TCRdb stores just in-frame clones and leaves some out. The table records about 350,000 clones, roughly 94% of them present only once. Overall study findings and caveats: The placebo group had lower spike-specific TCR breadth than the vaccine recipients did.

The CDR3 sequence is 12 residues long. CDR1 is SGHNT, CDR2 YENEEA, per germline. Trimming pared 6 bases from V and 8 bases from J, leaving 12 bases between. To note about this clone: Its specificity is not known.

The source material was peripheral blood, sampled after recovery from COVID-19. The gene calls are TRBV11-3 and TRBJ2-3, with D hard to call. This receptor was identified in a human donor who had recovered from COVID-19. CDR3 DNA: TGTGCCAGCAGGTCCGGGTGTTTTACGCAGTATTTT. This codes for CASRSGCFTQYF.